Given below is one TCR beta chain in context. This entry is derived from a study of blood T cell repertoires in COVID-19. About the research overall: The United States, Italy and Spain supplied acute and convalescent COVID-19 samples. Nucleic acid was either cDNA or gDNA, and it came from T cells, B-cell-depleted T cells, or PBMCs.

Original analysis: Amplification of reference gene primers was used by the study to estimate nucleated cell counts. Clones were sequenced by immunoSEQ multiplex PCR, and TCRdb holds only the in-frame ones, with some missing. Clone size and V and J calls were adopted from that table, with D and trimming inferred from the DNA. The repertoire has under 300,000 clones, 70% to 90% of them found once; the top ten carry 4%. The clonotype comes from a man in his forties or fifties with acute or convalescent COVID-19. Input material: peripheral blood.

CDR3 amino acids: CSVEARGHGYTF. In DNA form, the CDR3 reads TGCAGCGTTGAAGCCAGGGGGCATGGCTACACCTTC. The rearrangement joins TRBV29-1 to TRBJ1-2; 8 bases are a match to TRBD1. Looked up from germline, CDR1 is SQVTM and CDR2 is ANQGSEA. The CDR3 loop spans 12 amino acids. Trimming cost V 1 base and J 6 bases; bases outside gene matches: 1. Combining the CDR3 with reference TRBV29-1 and TRBJ1-2 gives the whole variable domain SAVISQKPSRDICQRGTSLTIQCQVDSQVTMMFWYRQQPGQSLTLIATANQGSEATYESGFVIDKFPISRPNLTFSTLTVSNMSPEDSSIYLCSVEARGHGYTFGSGTRLTVV.